This TCR beta chain originates from a study of T cell repertoires in cytomegalovirus infection. Across the whole study: A matching HLA type, together with CMV infection, was signaled by public TCR beta signatures.

CDR1 is MNHEY and CDR2 is SVGEGT in the germline V gene. V was clipped by 2 bases and J by 8 bases; unmatched bases: 5. CDR3 length: 14 amino acids. Comments on this clonotype: Its antigen is unidentified.

General study points: Frequencies of public TCR beta families were cumulated, and this identified carriers of CMV plus the relevant HLA.

TCRdb itself ran the reads through MiXCR, one entry per CDR3 protein. The sample consists of about 680,000 distinct CDR3 sequences, 20% to 25% of them appearing once. Sequenced: CD8+ T cells from PBMCs. The gene calls are TRBV6-2 or TRBV6-3 and TRBJ2-1; TRBD2 agrees at 8 bases. This sequence originates from a human donor in good health (CMV status not recorded). Some clones in this sample may be carry-over from other donors' samples. The CDR3 DNA reads as TGTGCCAGCAGTTACAAGCGGGGGATGGATGAGCAGTTCTTC. Protein sequence: CASSYKRGMDEQFF.